The rows below give T cell receptor beta chains drawn from one sample of a study of Ad26.COV2.S vaccination and SARS-CoV-2 variants. Clones were read by immunoSEQ multiplex PCR, and TCRdb kept only the in-frame ones, dropping some. The sample lists more than 300,000 clones, over 80% occurring once. This material consisted of peripheral blood, taken in a trial of Ad26.COV2.S vaccine versus placebo. The origin of the receptors is a person between 18 and 59 years old who received the Ad26.COV2.S COVID-19 vaccine or a placebo. Each CDR3 is given with its conserved first and last residue. D genes are given only for firm matches. Clone size appears in some rows only: once, few, many, or a class for an expanded clone.

v_call	cdr3_length	d_call	j_call	clone_size	cdr3_aa	cdr3_nt
TRBV5-1	15	NA	TRBJ1-1	NA	CASSPGGARDTEAFF	TGCGCCAGCAGCCCGGGGGGGGCGAGAGACACTGAAGCTTTCTTT
TRBV13	11	NA	TRBJ2-3	NA	CASSLLDTQYF	TGTGCCAGCAGCTTATTGGATACGCAGTATTTT
TRBV9	17	NA	TRBJ1-1	NA	CASSVSQGDWFGTEAFF	TGTGCCAGCAGCGTATCACAGGGAGATTGGTTTGGGACTGAAGCTTTCTTT
TRBV28	12	NA	TRBJ1-2	NA	CASSLRLYGYTF	TGTGCCAGCAGTTTACGCCTATATGGCTACACCTTC
TRBV20-1	12	NA	TRBJ1-1	NA	CSASQYYTEAFF	TGCAGTGCTAGTCAGTATTACACTGAAGCTTTCTTT
TRBV10-3	17	NA	TRBJ2-4	NA	CAISVRKGDLAKNIQYF	TGTGCCATCAGTGTGCGGAAGGGGGACTTAGCCAAAAACATTCAGTACTTC
TRBV5-1	17	TRBD2	TRBJ2-1	NA	CASSLTSGGSSYNEQFF	TGCGCCAGCAGCTTGACTAGCGGGGGTAGCTCCTACAATGAGCAGTTCTTC
TRBV6-5	13	NA	TRBJ1-1	NA	CASSYSGITEAFF	TGTGCCAGCAGTTACTCGGGCATCACTGAAGCTTTCTTT
TRBV5-1	13	NA	TRBJ1-2	NA	CASSLTVFYGYTF	TGCGCCAGCAGCTTGACAGTTTTCTATGGCTACACCTTC
TRBV28	16	NA	TRBJ1-1	NA	CASSDPRGARRSEAFF	TGTGCCAGCAGTGACCCTCGGGGGGCGCGGAGATCTGAAGCTTTCTTT
TRBV6-5	14	TRBD1	TRBJ1-4	few	CASTDRGRGEKLFF	TGTGCCAGCACCGACAGGGGAAGGGGTGAAAAACTGTTTTTT
TRBV5-1	14	NA	TRBJ2-2	few	CASSLGQPYGELFF	TGCGCCAGCAGCTTGGGACAGCCATACGGGGAGCTGTTTTTT
TRBV19	18	TRBD1	TRBJ1-5	NA	CASSIAGQGSRSNQPQHF	TGTGCCAGTAGTATAGCAGGACAGGGCTCGAGGAGCAATCAGCCCCAGCATTTT
TRBV27	13	NA	TRBJ2-1	NA	CASSPWGSNEQFF	TGTGCCAGCAGTCCCTGGGGTAGCAATGAGCAGTTCTTC
TRBV11-2	14	NA	TRBJ2-7	NA	CASSLIAGAYEQYF	TGTGCCAGCAGCTTAATCGCGGGTGCCTACGAGCAGTACTTC
TRBV2	17	TRBD2	TRBJ2-3	NA	CASRLGVAGGYTDTQYF	TGTGCCAGCAGGTTGGGGGTAGCGGGGGGTTACACAGATACGCAGTATTTT
TRBV5-4	11	NA	TRBJ2-3	few	CASSFGDTQYF	TGTGCCAGCAGCTTCGGGGATACGCAGTATTTT
TRBV7-2	16	TRBD2	TRBJ2-1	NA	CASSLGAGVSYNEQFF	TGTGCCAGCAGCTTAGGAGCGGGGGTCTCCTACAATGAGCAGTTCTTC
TRBV7-9	13	TRBD1	TRBJ1-1	once	CASRDRLNTEAFF	TGTGCCAGCCGGGACAGATTGAACACTGAAGCTTTCTTT
TRBV6-5	15	TRBD1	TRBJ2-7	NA	CASSSRDRGPNEQYF	TGTGCCAGCAGTTCTCGGGACAGGGGGCCGAACGAGCAGTACTTC
TRBV5-8	17	TRBD2	TRBJ2-5	NA	CASSPTSGGPAGGTQYF	TGTGCCAGCAGTCCGACTAGCGGGGGGCCGGCTGGGGGGACCCAGTACTTC
TRBV27	15	TRBD1	TRBJ2-1	NA	CASTPGQDLNNEQFF	TGTGCCAGCACTCCCGGACAGGACCTCAACAATGAGCAGTTCTTC
TRBV2	15	NA	TRBJ1-2	NA	CASSEVSPGAYGYTF	TGTGCCAGCAGTGAAGTGTCCCCGGGGGCCTATGGCTACACCTTC
TRBV19	16	NA	TRBJ1-1	NA	CASSTQGPRKNTEAFF	TGTGCCAGTAGCACACAGGGACCCAGAAAGAACACTGAAGCTTTCTTT
TRBV27	15	TRBD2	TRBJ2-7	NA	CASSLRGGISYEQYF	TGTGCCAGCAGTTTACGCGGGGGGATCTCCTACGAGCAGTACTTC
TRBV5-6	13	NA	TRBJ1-6	NA	CASSLKPYSPLHF	TGTGCCAGCAGCTTGAAACCCTATTCACCCCTCCACTTT
TRBV11-3	16	NA	TRBJ2-1	NA	CASSLAGVGPFNEQFF	TGTGCCAGCAGCTTAGCAGGGGTAGGCCCCTTCAATGAGCAGTTCTTC
TRBV6-5	13	NA	TRBJ1-1	few	CASSYKGFTEAFF	TGTGCCAGCAGTTATAAGGGATTCACTGAAGCTTTCTTT
TRBV4-1	15	TRBD1	TRBJ1-5	NA	CASSQERQGNQPQHF	TGCGCCAGCAGCCAAGAACGACAGGGGAATCAGCCCCAGCATTTT
TRBV4-1	13	NA	TRBJ1-2	NA	CASAKGLNYGYTF	TGCGCCAGCGCGAAGGGGTTGAACTATGGCTACACCTTC
TRBV7-8	12	NA	TRBJ2-3	NA	CASSSAIDTQYF	TGTGCCAGCAGCTCGGCAATAGATACGCAGTATTTT
TRBV5-1	15	NA	TRBJ2-5	NA	CASSLGARNQETQYF	TGCGCCAGCAGCTTGGGGGCGCGGAACCAAGAGACCCAGTACTTC
TRBV6-2/TRBV6-3	13	NA	TRBJ1-5	NA	CASSSYSNQPQHF	TGTGCCAGCAGTTCATATAGCAATCAGCCCCAGCATTTT
TRBV28	15	TRBD1	TRBJ2-7	NA	CASISQDRSPYEQYF	TGTGCCAGCATTTCTCAGGACAGGTCCCCCTACGAGCAGTACTTC
TRBV11-3	15	NA	TRBJ1-4	NA	CASSRGTATNEKLFF	TGTGCCAGCAGTCGAGGAACCGCAACTAATGAAAAACTGTTTTTT
TRBV7-8	12	NA	TRBJ2-3	NA	CASSRSIDTQYF	TGTGCCAGCAGCCGTAGCATCGATACGCAGTATTTT
TRBV6-5	15	NA	TRBJ1-5	NA	CASSPGYYSNQPQHF	TGTGCCAGCAGTCCGGGATATTATAGCAATCAGCCCCAGCATTTT
TRBV5-6	16	NA	TRBJ1-5	NA	CASSFFTGLLGQPQHF	TGTGCCAGCAGCTTTTTTACCGGGCTACTAGGTCAGCCCCAGCATTTT
TRBV7-9	12	NA	TRBJ2-7	NA	CASSLYYYEQYF	TGTGCCAGCAGCCTATATTACTACGAGCAGTACTTC
TRBV5-5	14	NA	TRBJ1-1	NA	CASSLAGMNTEAFF	TGTGCCAGCAGCTTGGCGGGAATGAACACTGAAGCTTTCTTT
TRBV18	17	TRBD2	TRBJ2-1	NA	CASSYILAGGTYNEQFF	TGTGCCAGCTCATACATACTAGCGGGGGGCACCTACAATGAGCAGTTCTTC
TRBV27	16	TRBD1	TRBJ1-5	NA	CASPGTGLYSNQPQHF	TGTGCCAGCCCCGGGACAGGCCTCTATAGCAATCAGCCCCAGCATTTT
TRBV28	17	NA	TRBJ1-5	NA	CASIPQGGPYSNQPQHF	TGTGCCAGCATCCCGCAAGGGGGGCCCTATAGCAATCAGCCCCAGCATTTT
TRBV11-3	14	NA	TRBJ2-5	NA	CASSLGGSQETQYF	TGTGCCAGCAGCTTAGGTGGCAGCCAAGAGACCCAGTACTTC
TRBV3-1/TRBV3-2	15	NA	TRBJ2-3	NA	CASSQEGPSIDTQYF	TGTGCCAGCAGCCAAGAAGGTCCCTCCATAGATACGCAGTATTTT